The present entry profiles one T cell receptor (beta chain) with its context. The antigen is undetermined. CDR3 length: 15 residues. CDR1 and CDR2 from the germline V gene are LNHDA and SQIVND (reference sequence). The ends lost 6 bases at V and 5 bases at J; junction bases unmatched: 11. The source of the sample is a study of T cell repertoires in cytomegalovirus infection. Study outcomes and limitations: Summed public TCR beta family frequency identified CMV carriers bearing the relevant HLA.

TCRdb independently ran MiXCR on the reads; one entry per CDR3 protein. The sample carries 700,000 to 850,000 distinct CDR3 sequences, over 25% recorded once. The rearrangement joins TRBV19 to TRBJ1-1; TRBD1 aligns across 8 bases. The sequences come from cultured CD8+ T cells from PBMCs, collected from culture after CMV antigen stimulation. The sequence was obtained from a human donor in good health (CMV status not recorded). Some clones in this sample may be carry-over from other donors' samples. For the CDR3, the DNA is TGTGCCAGTAGGCCGAGGACAGGGAGGGAGACTGAAGCTTTCTTT. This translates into CASRPRTGRETEAFF.